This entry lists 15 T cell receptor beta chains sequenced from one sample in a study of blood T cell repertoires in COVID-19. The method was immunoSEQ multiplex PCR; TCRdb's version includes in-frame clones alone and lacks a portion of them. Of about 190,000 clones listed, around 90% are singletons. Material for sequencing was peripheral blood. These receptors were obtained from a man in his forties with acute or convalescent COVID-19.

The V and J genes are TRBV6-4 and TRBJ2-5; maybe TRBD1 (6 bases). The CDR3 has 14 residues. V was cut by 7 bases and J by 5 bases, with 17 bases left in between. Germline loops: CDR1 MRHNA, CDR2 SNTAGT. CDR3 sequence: CASTDRLRGETQYF. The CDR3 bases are TGTGCCAGCACCGACAGGTTGAGGGGGGAGACCCAGTACTTC.

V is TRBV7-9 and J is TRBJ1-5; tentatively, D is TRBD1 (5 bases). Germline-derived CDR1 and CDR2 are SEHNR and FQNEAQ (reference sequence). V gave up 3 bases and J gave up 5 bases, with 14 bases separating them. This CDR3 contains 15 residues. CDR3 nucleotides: TGTGCCAGCAGCTTCGGGGGAAGGGGTGATCAGCCCCAGCATTTT. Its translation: CASSFGGRGDQPQHF. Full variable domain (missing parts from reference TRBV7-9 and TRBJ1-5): DTGVSQNPRHKITKRGQNVTFRCDPISEHNRLYWYRQTLGQGPEFLTYFQNEAQLEKSRLLSDRFSAERPKGSFSTLEIQRTEQGDSAMYLCASSFGGRGDQPQHFGDGTRLSIL.

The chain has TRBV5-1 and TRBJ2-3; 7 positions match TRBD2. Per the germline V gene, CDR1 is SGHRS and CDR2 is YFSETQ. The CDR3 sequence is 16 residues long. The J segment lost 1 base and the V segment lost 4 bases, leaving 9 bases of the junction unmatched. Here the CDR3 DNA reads TGCGCCAGCAGCGTGGTAGCGGGCCTCGGCACAGATACGCAGTATTTT. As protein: CASSVVAGLGTDTQYF.

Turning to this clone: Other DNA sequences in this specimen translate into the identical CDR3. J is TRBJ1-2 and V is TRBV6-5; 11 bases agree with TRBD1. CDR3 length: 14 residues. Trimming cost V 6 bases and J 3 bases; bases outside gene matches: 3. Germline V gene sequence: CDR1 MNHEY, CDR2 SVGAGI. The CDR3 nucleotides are TGTGCCAGCAGGAGGACAGGGGGCGACTATGGCTACACCTTC. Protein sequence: CASRRTGGDYGYTF.

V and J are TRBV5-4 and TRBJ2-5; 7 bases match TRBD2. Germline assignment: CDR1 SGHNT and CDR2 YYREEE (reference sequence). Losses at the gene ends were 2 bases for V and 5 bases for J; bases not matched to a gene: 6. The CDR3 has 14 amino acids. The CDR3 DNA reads TGTGCCAGCAGCTTCGGACTAGTTATGGAGACCCAGTACTTC. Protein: CASSFGLVMETQYF.

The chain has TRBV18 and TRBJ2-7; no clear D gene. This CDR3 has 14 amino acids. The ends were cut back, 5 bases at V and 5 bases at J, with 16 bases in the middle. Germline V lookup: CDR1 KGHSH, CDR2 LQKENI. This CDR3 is CASSTSTLADEQYF. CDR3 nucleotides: TGTGCCAGCTCAACGTCGACCCTCGCGGACGAGCAGTACTTC.

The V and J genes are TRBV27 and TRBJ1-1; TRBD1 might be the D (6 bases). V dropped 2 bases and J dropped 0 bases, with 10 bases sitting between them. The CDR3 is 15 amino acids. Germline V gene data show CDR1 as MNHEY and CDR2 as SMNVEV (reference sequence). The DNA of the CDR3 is TGTGCCAGCAGTTTACTCGGGACAATGAACACTGAAGCTTTCTTT. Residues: CASSLLGTMNTEAFF.

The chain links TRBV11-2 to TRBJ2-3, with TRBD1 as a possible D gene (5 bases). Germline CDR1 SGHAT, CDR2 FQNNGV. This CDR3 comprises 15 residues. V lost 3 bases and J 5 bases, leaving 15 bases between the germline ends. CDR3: CASSFWGRLGDTQYF. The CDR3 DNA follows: TGTGCCAGCAGCTTCTGGGGCAGGCTCGGAGATACGCAGTATTTT.

The CDR3 DNA sequence: TGTGCCACCAGTGCCAGGGGGGATGAGCAGTTCTTC. It codes for CATSARGDEQFF. V usage is TRBV24-1 and J usage is TRBJ2-1; D might be TRBD1 (7 bases). V lost 5 bases and J 8 bases, leaving 9 bases between the germline ends. Germline V gene lookup returns CDR1 KGHDR and CDR2 SFDVKD. The length of the CDR3 is 12 residues.

The CDR3 bases are TGTGCAACAGCAGGAACCCTACTCCAAGAGACCCAGTACTTC. Translation gives CATAGTLLQETQYF. This sequence joins TRBV7-2 and TRBJ2-5; D is unclear. This CDR3 has 14 amino acids. Germline loops: CDR1 SGHTA, CDR2 FQGNSA.

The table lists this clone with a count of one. Here the CDR3 reads CASRTGGSSYEQYF. DNA for the CDR3: TGTGCCAGCAGAACAGGGGGTAGCTCCTACGAGCAGTACTTC. The V and J genes are TRBV2 and TRBJ2-7; 8 bases are shared with TRBD1. Germline CDR1 reads SNHLY; CDR2 reads FYNNEI. This CDR3 is built from 14 residues. The V gene end was trimmed by 6 bases and the J gene end by 0 bases; junction bases not matched to a gene: 4.

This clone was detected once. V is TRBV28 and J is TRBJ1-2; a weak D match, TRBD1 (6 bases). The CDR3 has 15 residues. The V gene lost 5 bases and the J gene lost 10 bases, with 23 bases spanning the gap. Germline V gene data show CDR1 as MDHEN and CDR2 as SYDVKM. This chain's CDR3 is CASSQRQAPVRFYTF. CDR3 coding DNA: TGTGCCAGCAGTCAACGACAGGCCCCCGTTAGATTCTACACCTTC.

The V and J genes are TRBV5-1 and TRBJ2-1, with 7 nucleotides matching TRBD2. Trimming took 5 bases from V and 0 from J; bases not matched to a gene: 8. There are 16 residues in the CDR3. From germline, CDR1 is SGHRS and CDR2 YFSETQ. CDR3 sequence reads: CASRIGGGSSYNEQFF. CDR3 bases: TGCGCCAGCAGAATCGGGGGAGGGAGCTCCTACAATGAGCAGTTCTTC.

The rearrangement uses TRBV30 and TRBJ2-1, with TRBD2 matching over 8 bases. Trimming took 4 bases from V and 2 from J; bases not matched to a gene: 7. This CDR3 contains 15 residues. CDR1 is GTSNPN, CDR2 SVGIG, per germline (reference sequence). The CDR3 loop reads CAWTQSGGAYNEQFF. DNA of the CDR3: TGTGCCTGGACCCAGAGCGGGGGAGCCTACAATGAGCAGTTCTTC.

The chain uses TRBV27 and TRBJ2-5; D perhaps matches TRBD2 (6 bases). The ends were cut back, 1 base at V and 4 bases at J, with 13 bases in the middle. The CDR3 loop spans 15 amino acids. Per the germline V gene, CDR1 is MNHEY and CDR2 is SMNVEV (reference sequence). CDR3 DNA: TGTGCCAGCAGTTTATTCCGGGTGGGGGGAGAGACCCAGTACTTC. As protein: CASSLFRVGGETQYF.